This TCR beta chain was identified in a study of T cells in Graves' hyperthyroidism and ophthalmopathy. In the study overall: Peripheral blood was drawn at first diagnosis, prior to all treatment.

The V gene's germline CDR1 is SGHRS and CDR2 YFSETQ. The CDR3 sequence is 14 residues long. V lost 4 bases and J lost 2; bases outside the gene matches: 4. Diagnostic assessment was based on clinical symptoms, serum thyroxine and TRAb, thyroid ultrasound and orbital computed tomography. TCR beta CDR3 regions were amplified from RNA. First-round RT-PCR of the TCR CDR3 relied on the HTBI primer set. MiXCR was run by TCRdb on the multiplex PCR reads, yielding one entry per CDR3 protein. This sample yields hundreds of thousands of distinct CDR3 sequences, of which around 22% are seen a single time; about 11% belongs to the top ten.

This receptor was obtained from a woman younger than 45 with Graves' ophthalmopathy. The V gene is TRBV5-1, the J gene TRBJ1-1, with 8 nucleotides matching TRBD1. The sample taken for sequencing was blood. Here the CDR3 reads CASSGDRHNTEAFF. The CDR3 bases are TGCGCCAGCAGCGGGGACAGGCATAACACTGAAGCTTTCTTT. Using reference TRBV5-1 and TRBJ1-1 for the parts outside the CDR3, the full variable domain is KAGVTQTPRYLIKTRGQQVTLSCSPISGHRSVSWYQQTPGQGLQFLFEYFSETQRNKGNFPGRFSGRQFSNSRSEMNVSTLELGDSALYLCASSGDRHNTEAFFGQGTRLTVV.